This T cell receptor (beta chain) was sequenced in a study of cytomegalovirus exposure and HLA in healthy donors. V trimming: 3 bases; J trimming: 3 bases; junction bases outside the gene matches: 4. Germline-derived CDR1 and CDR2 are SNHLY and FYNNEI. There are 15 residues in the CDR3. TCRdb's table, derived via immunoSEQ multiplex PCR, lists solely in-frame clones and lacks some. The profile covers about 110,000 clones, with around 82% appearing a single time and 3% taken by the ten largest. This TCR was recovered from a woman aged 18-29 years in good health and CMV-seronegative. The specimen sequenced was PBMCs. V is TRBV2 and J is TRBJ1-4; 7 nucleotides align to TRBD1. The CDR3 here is CASSDNTGANEKLFF. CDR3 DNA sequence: TGTGCCAGCAGTGACAATACAGGGGCTAATGAAAAACTGTTTTTT.